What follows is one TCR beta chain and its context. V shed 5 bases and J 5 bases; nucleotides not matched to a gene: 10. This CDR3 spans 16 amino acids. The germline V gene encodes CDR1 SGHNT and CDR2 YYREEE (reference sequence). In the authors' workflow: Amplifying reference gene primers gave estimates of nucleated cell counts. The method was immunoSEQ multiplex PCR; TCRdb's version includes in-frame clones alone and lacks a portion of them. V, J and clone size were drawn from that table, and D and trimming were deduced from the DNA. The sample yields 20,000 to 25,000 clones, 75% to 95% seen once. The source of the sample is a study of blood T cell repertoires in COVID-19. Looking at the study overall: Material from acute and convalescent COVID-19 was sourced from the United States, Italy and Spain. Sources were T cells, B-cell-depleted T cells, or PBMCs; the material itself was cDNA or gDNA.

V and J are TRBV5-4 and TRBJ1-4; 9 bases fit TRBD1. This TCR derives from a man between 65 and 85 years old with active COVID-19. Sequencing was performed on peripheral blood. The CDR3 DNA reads TGTGCCAGCAGTACCGGGACAGGGAGAGAGAATGAAAAACTGTTTTTT. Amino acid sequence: CASSTGTGRENEKLFF.